Presented here are 13 T cell receptor beta chains from one specimen sequenced in a study of cytomegalovirus exposure and HLA in healthy donors. Vbeta (60) and Jbeta (13) primers were used in the PCR. This table comes from immunoSEQ multiplex PCR, and its TCRdb copy is limited to in-frame clones, with some not included. The repertoire has over 150,000 clones, about 80% of them found once; the top ten carry over 10%. Sequenced material: PBMCs. The source is a man in his thirties or forties in good health and CMV-seropositive.

This clone was detected only once. V and J are TRBV28 and TRBJ2-5; the match to TRBD1 covers 11 bases. Germline V gives CDR1 MDHEN, CDR2 SYDVKM. V lost 3 bases and J lost 4; bases outside the gene matches: 7. The CDR3 totals 16 residues. The CDR3, as DNA: TGTGCCAGCAGTTTGGCCGGGACAGGGGGGAGAGAGACCCAGTACTTC. Translation gives CASSLAGTGGRETQYF.

This clone was observed at least ten times. The CDR3 here is CASSLGAGGPYEQYF. Here the CDR3 DNA reads TGTGCCAGCAGTTTAGGGGCGGGAGGGCCCTACGAGCAGTACTTC. This rearrangement joins TRBV27 to TRBJ2-7; TRBD2 aligns across 9 bases. The CDR3 is 15 residues long. The trim removed 2 bases at V and 2 bases at J, leaving 4 bases unmatched. Germline V gene lookup returns CDR1 MNHEY and CDR2 SMNVEV (reference sequence).

With regard to this clone: One junction end disagrees with the germline gene, perhaps due to a read error. The V gene is TRBV10-3, the J gene TRBJ2-2; TRBD2 aligns across 10 bases. This CDR3 contains 17 residues. CDR1 and CDR2 (germline): ENHRY, SYGVKD. CDR3 protein: CAISEGLASGRTGELFF. The CDR3 DNA follows: TGTGCTATCAGTGAAGGTCTCGCTAGCGGGAGAACCGGGGAGCTGTTTTTT.

For this clone: A far bigger clonotype differs at one base, so this is likely a read error. The chain employs TRBV7-8 and TRBJ2-3; no reliable D call. The V gene's germline CDR1 is SGHVS and CDR2 FQNEAQ. Trimming removed 7 bases from V and 2 bases from J, with 4 bases in between. The CDR3 length is 11 residues. Here the CDR3 reads CASTLTDTQYF. The CDR3 DNA sequence: TGTGCCAGCACCCTCACAGATACGCAGTATTTT.

The rearrangement links TRBV6-6 to TRBJ2-1; 12 bases fit TRBD2. Trimming at V came to 5 bases and at J to 5 bases, leaving 4 bases not matched to a gene. The CDR3 spans 15 residues. Germline loops: CDR1 MNHNY, CDR2 SVGAGI (reference sequence). The CDR3 sequence: CASSKTSGGNNEQFF. The CDR3 DNA sequence: TGTGCCAGCAGTAAGACTAGCGGGGGAAACAATGAGCAGTTCTTC.

The chain combines TRBV2 with TRBJ2-7, with 9 bases matching TRBD1. The CDR3 totals 13 residues. The germline gives CDR1 SNHLY, CDR2 FYNNEI. Trimming removed 11 bases from V and 6 bases from J; junction bases left unmatched: 11. DNA of the CDR3: TGTGCCGGAACTTACGACAGGGGGACCGAGCAGTACTTC. This codes for CAGTYDRGTEQYF.

The chain carries TRBV27 and TRBJ2-7; TRBD2 agrees at 9 bases. The germline V gene encodes CDR1 MNHEY and CDR2 SMNVEV (reference sequence). V shed 2 bases and J 6 bases; nucleotides not matched to a gene: 8. This CDR3 spans 15 amino acids. This CDR3 is CASSLGASGTREQYF. The CDR3 DNA is TGTGCCAGCAGTTTAGGGGCTAGCGGGACTCGCGAGCAGTACTTC.

This clone came up once. The V and J genes are TRBV27 and TRBJ2-1; 8 nucleotides agree with TRBD2. The CDR3 totals 19 residues. The V gene end was trimmed by 6 bases and the J gene end by 4 bases; junction bases not matched to a gene: 20. Germline V CDR1 and CDR2: MNHEY, SMNVEV (reference sequence). CDR3 DNA sequence: TGTGCCAGCAGACCTGGGGCCGAAAAGCGGGGGACGTTTTACAATGAGCAGTTCTTC. This sequence encodes CASRPGAEKRGTFYNEQFF.

V gene TRBV6-5 combines with J gene TRBJ2-7; D is unresolved. Trimming removed 6 bases from V and 5 bases from J, with 14 bases in between. Germline CDR1 MNHEY, CDR2 SVGAGI. The CDR3 contains 13 residues. CDR3 protein: CASRPSSSHEQYF. Written as DNA, the CDR3 is TGTGCCAGCAGGCCTTCTAGTTCTCACGAGCAGTACTTC.

The CDR3 loop reads CASSRGLAGAGEQYF. DNA for the CDR3: TGTGCCAGCAGCCGTGGACTAGCGGGAGCAGGCGAGCAGTACTTC. The V and J genes are TRBV4-2 and TRBJ2-5; 13 bases match TRBD2. The DNA end favors TRBJ2-7, so the J call may be wrong. Germline V gives CDR1 LGHNA, CDR2 YNFKEQ. The CDR3 contains 15 residues.

The chain joins TRBV27 to TRBJ1-5, with D tentatively TRBD1 (5 bases). In germline, CDR1 is MNHEY, CDR2 SMNVEV (reference sequence). Between the trimmed V and J ends, which lost 5 bases and 0 bases, there was a span of 8 bases. The CDR3 covers 14 residues. In DNA, the CDR3 is TGTGCCAGCAGTCCCAGGGTTAGCAATCAGCCCCAGCATTTT. This translates into CASSPRVSNQPQHF.

The rearrangement joins TRBV7-2 to TRBJ2-7, with 8 bases that match TRBD2. The CDR3 sequence is 13 residues long. The germline V gene encodes CDR1 SGHTA and CDR2 FQGNSA. Trimming removed 4 bases from V and 3 bases from J; junction bases left unmatched: 2. The CDR3 loop is CASSYLAGYEQYF. CDR3 in DNA: TGTGCCAGCAGCTATCTAGCGGGCTACGAGCAGTACTTC.

This chain uses TRBV9 with TRBJ2-1; 8 positions agree with TRBD1. CDR1 and CDR2 from the germline V gene are SGDLS and YYNGEE. V dropped 0 bases and J dropped 4; count of bases not matched to a gene: 3. This CDR3 contains 15 residues. CDR3 in amino acids: CASSVGTGGYNEQFF. CDR3 nucleotide sequence: TGTGCCAGCAGCGTAGGTACAGGGGGGTACAATGAGCAGTTCTTC.